This entry describes one T cell receptor beta chain. In its sample, this clone was seen a few times. The specificity of this receptor is unknown. The input lacks base qualities; no much larger clone sits a single base away. The source of the sample is a study of blood T cell repertoires in COVID-19 (dated by TCRdb to 2018 to 2021). With respect to the entire study: Collaborator samples came from the United States, Italy and Spain and covered acute and convalescent phases of COVID-19. The prospective study material was composed of cDNA or gDNA derived from T cells, B-cell-depleted T cells, or PBMCs. The dataset comprised deeply sampled blood TCRbeta repertoires from subjects exposed to, actively infected with, or recovered from COVID-19. The repertoires were released in a freely available public database intended as a resource for research on the immune response to SARS-CoV-2. Samples were obtained from the ongoing ImmuneRACE study (first 160 participants) and from some 1,200 subjects provided by 6 global collaborators. A de-identified subject ID, COVID-19 status, age in years and sex were almost always included in the sample metadata. Where available, HLA class I and class II types were taken from metadata supplied by the sample provider and were not determined by assay-based typing. Summary of the overall study and its limitations: The quantity of clinical and demographic metadata differed by source and by participant and was supplied without curation.

Participants in the prospective study were enrolled through a virtual design, were aged about 18 to 100 years, and lived in some 24 United States geographic areas. Cohort assignment in the prospective study relied on participant-reported clinical history from a screening survey and a study questionnaire. In the prospective study, whole blood, serum and a nasopharyngeal or oropharyngeal swab were collected from each participant by mobile phlebotomists. Prospective study participants could optionally give additional blood draws and questionnaires over a roughly 2-month period. Before DNA extraction, blood samples from the prospective study were shipped at room temperature or frozen. The immunoSEQ Assay, a bias-controlled multiplex PCR, was used to amplify TCRbeta CDR3 regions from genomic DNA. The authors' analysis ran thus. Within the assay, amplification of reference gene primers was used to estimate how many nucleated cells each sample contained. To quantify the absolute abundance of each unique TCRbeta CDR3 rearrangement, sequence reads were collapsed and filtered. For each sample, productive Simpson clonality was calculated as the square root of Simpson's diversity index over productive rearrangements. The clones in this table, taken by TCRdb from immuneACCESS, are in-frame only. Not every clone is retained; where verified, under half of the shortfall comes from an unresolved V gene, and the cause of the rest is unknown. V, J and clone size were drawn from that table, and D and trimming were deduced from the DNA. Within this sample are approximately 210,000 clones, with under 90% of them counted one time only. The top ten hold around 9.3% of the sample.

Sequences were obtained from PBMCs or T cells enriched from blood (not recorded which). This sequence was found in a woman aged 50 to 60 with acute COVID-19.

The nucleotides are TGTGCCAGCAGCCCTCGGGGGGTTCTATCTAATGAAAAACTGTTTTTT. The resulting protein is CASSPRGVLSNEKLFF. The sequence links TRBV11-2 to TRBJ1-4; perhaps TRBD1 is the D gene, with 5 bases matching. The germline V gene provides CDR1 SGHAT and CDR2 FQNNGV. Taken from cysteine to phenylalanine, the CDR3 has 16 residues. Kept here is only the CDR3 DNA, which spans 48 bases and is read in frame from base 1. Cut back by 5 bases and 3 bases, the V and J ends lie 16 bases apart.